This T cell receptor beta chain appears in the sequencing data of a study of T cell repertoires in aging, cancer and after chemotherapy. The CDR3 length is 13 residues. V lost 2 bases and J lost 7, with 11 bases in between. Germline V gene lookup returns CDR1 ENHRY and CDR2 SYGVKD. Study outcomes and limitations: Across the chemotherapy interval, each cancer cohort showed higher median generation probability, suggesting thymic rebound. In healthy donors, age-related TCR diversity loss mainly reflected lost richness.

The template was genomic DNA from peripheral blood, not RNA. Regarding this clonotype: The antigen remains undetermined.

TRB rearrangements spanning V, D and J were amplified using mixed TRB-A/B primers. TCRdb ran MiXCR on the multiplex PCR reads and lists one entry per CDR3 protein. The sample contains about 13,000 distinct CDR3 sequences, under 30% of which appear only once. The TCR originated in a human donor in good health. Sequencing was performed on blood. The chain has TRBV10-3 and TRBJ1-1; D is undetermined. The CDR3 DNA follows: TGTGCCATCAGTGAGCCCCGCGAGAGTGAAGCTTTCTTT. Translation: CAISEPRESEAFF.